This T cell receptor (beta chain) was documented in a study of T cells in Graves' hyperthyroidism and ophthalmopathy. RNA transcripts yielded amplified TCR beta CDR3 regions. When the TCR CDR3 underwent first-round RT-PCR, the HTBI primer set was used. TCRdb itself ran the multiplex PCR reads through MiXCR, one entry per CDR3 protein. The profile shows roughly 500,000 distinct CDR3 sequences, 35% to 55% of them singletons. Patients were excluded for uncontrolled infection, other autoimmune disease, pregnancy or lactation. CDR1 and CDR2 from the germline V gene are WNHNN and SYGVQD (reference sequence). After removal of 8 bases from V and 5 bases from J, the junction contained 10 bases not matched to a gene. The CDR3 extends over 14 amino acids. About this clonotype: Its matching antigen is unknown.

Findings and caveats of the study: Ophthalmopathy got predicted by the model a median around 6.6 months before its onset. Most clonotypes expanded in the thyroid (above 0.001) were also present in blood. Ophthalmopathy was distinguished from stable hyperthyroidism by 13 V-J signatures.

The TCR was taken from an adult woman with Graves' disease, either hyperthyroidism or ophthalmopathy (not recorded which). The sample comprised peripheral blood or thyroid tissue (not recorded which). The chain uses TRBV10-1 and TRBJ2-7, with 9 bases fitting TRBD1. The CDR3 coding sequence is TGCGCCAGCTCCTCCGGGACAGGGCTCCACGAGCAGTACTTC. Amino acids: CASSSGTGLHEQYF.